This T cell receptor beta chain was retrieved from a study of beta chain features in type 1 diabetes. About the study: Taken together, all samples contributed 107,917,701 examined sorted cells. Study-level findings and limits: Because the template was cDNA, high-expressing cells might be over-represented. TCRB CDR3s from Type 1 diabetes patients were moderately but significantly shorter in all four CD4+ subsets.

This clone was recorded a few times. Its antigen is as yet unknown. Expressed TCRB transcripts were sequenced after all isolated RNA was converted to cDNA. Sequencing used immunoSEQ multiplex PCR; TCRdb keeps in-frame clones, though not all of them. This table has about 150,000 clones, about 9.4% appearing once. The clonotype originates from a man aged 30 to 39 with type 1 diabetes. The material sequenced was central memory CD4+ T cells from blood.

The CDR3 DNA follows: TGTGCCAGCGGCCCTCCGACGGGAGAGGTCTACGAGCAGTACTTC. This encodes CASGPPTGEVYEQYF. J is TRBJ2-7 and V is TRBV13, with a possible D match to TRBD2 (6 bases). Trimming removed 8 bases from V and 3 bases from J, with 20 bases in between. The CDR3 extends over 15 amino acids. The germline gives CDR1 PRHDT, CDR2 FYEKMQ (reference sequence).